This TCR beta chain was found in a study of T cells in Graves' hyperthyroidism and ophthalmopathy. Germline V gives CDR1 ENHRY, CDR2 SYGVKD. V dropped 5 bases and J dropped 5; count of bases not matched to a gene: 8. The CDR3 spans 14 residues. TCR beta CDR3 regions were amplified from RNA. First-round RT-PCR targeting the TCR CDR3 was performed with the HTBI primer set. TCRdb re-called the multiplex PCR reads through MiXCR, storing one row per CDR3 protein. Of around 720,000 distinct CDR3 sequences in the sample, 30% to 40% are singletons; the top ten hold around 31%. The source is a woman aged 40 to 49 with Graves' hyperthyroidism. The sample was blood. This chain uses TRBV10-3 with TRBJ1-1; 7 bases agree with TRBD1. CDR3 in amino acids: CAISRTGSGTEAFF. CDR3 nucleotide sequence: TGTGCCATCAGTAGGACAGGATCGGGAACTGAAGCTTTCTTT.